This TCR beta chain emerged from a study of blood T cell repertoires in COVID-19. Study in general: Donors in the United States, Italy and Spain gave samples during acute or convalescent COVID-19.

TCRdb's table, derived via immunoSEQ multiplex PCR, lists solely in-frame clones and lacks some. The sample shows about 150,000 clones, 85% to 90% of them seen only once. In germline, CDR1 is SGHTA, CDR2 FQGNSA. V was pared by 8 bases and J by 4 bases, with 5 bases of the junction left unmatched. The CDR3 sequence is 13 residues long. The material sequenced was PBMCs or T cells enriched from blood (not recorded which). The V gene is TRBV7-2, the J gene TRBJ1-1; 9 bases line up with TRBD1. The receptor was derived from a woman aged 30 to 39 with acute COVID-19. The CDR3 protein is CASGLQGATEAFF. CDR3 coding DNA: TGTGCCAGCGGATTACAGGGGGCCACTGAAGCTTTCTTT.